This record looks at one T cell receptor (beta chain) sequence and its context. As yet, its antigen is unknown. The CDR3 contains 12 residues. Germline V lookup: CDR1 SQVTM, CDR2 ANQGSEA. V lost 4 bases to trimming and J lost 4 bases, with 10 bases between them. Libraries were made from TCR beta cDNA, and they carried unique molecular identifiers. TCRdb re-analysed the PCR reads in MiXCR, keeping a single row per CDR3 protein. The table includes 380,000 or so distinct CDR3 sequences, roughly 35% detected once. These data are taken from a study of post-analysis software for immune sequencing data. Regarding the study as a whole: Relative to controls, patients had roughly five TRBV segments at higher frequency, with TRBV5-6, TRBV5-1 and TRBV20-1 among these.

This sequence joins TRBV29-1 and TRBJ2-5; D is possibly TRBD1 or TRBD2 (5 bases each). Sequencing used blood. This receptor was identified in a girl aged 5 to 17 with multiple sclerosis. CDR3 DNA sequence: TGCAGCGTTGTTGGGGGTGGAGAGACCCAGTACTTC. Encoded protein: CSVVGGGETQYF.